One TCR beta chain is described in this entry. Its antigen is still unknown. The source of the sample is a study of cytomegalovirus exposure and HLA in healthy donors. Findings and limits, study-wide: In a later analysis, several top co-occurrence clusters appeared linked to parvovirus B19, influenza, CMV and Epstein-Barr virus.

The PCR had 60 Vbeta and 13 Jbeta primers. The data were produced by immunoSEQ multiplex PCR, yet TCRdb's version contains in-frame clones alone and is incomplete. The table includes 180,000 or so clones, 86% detected once. The sequenced sample was PBMCs. The TCR sequence derives from a woman in her thirties in good health and CMV-seronegative.

The CDR3 DNA reads TGCGCCAGCAGTTCCCTAGCGGGTCGGGATACGCAGTATTTT. Its protein product is CASSSLAGRDTQYF. The chain uses TRBV5-1 and TRBJ2-3; 8 bases fit TRBD2. Germline lookup yields CDR1 SGHRS and CDR2 YFSETQ. The CDR3 is 14 residues long. Trimming took 5 bases from V and 6 from J; bases not matched to a gene: 8. The full variable domain, completed using reference TRBV5-1 and TRBJ2-3, is KAGVTQTPRYLIKTRGQQVTLSCSPISGHRSVSWYQQTPGQGLQFLFEYFSETQRNKGNFPGRFSGRQFSNSRSEMNVSTLELGDSALYLCASSSLAGRDTQYFGPGTRLTVL.